A selection of T cell receptor beta chains follows, all from one sample in a study of patients and donors after allogeneic stem cell transplantation. TCRdb reprocessed the RT-PCR reads with MiXCR, giving one entry per CDR3 protein. The profile shows around 200,000 distinct CDR3 sequences, around 40% of them singletons. Input material: blood, either unsorted or a sorted T cell fraction (not recorded which). Receptor source: a human donor who was either an allogeneic HSCT recipient or a stem cell or donor lymphocyte infusion donor (not recorded which). It is not recorded whose cells these are; they may come from a transplant donor. CDR3s include the opening cysteine and the closing phenylalanine or tryptophan. A D gene is named only where the DNA matches it firmly. Size values are once, few and many counts, or a class for expanded clones, and some rows have none.

-	TRBV3-1	TRBD1	TRBJ1-1	TGTGCCAGCAGCCAAAACCTTCTAACAGGGGAGAAGGAAGCTTTCTTT	CASSQNLLTGEKEAFF
-	TRBV7-2	-	TRBJ1-2	TGTGCCAGCAGCTTAGCGCCTCACGGGAACTATGGCTACACCTTC	CASSLAPHGNYGYTF
-	TRBV20-1	TRBD1	TRBJ2-2	TGCAGTGCATACAGGGGAACCGGGGAGCTGTTTTTT	CSAYRGTGELFF
-	TRBV29-1	-	TRBJ1-4	TGCAGCGCGGGGGGGCCGGCTAATGAAAAACTGTTTTTT	CSAGGPANEKLFF
few	TRBV11-1	-	TRBJ2-3	TGTGCCAGCAGCTTAGGTACAGATACGCAGTATTTT	CASSLGTDTQYF
-	TRBV4-2	TRBD1	TRBJ2-5	TGTGCCAGCAGCCTGCAGGGGGCGCGTGAGACCCAGTACTTC	CASSLQGARETQYF
-	TRBV7-9	-	TRBJ2-2	TGTGCCAGCAGCGAGATTCTAGTATCCGGGGAGCTGTTTTTT	CASSEILVSGELFF
few	TRBV7-8	-	TRBJ2-5	TGTGCCAGCAGCCTACTGAGCAGAGCCCAAGAGACCCAGTACTTC	CASSLLSRAQETQYF
-	TRBV12-3/TRBV12-4	-	TRBJ2-7	TGTGCCAGCAACCAGGGGGGACCCGGGACTCGGCAGTACTTC	CASNQGGPGTRQYF
few	TRBV4-2	-	TRBJ1-2	TGTGCCAGCAGCCAAGATAGGGCAGCCAGTCTTCTTACCTATGGCTACACCTTC	CASSQDRAASLLTYGYTF
-	TRBV9	-	TRBJ2-2	TGTGCCAGCAGCCCCTTTCAGGGGAACACCGGGGAGCTGTTTTTT	CASSPFQGNTGELFF
-	TRBV20-1	-	TRBJ1-2	TGCAGTGCTAGTCGGCACGCCTACACCTTC	CSASRHAYTF
few	TRBV11-2	-	TRBJ1-2	TGTGCCAGCACCTTACACCCGGACTATGGCTACACCTTC	CASTLHPDYGYTF
-	TRBV20-1	-	TRBJ1-5	TGCAGTGCTAGAGATGTGGGGGGAGGTCAGCCCCAGCATTTT	CSARDVGGGQPQHF
many	TRBV5-1	-	TRBJ1-2	TGCGCCAGCAGCTTGGTCGGGAACTATGGCTACACCTTC	CASSLVGNYGYTF
-	TRBV24-1	TRBD1	TRBJ1-1	TGTGCCACCAGTGACCCCGGGACAGGGAGCACTGAAGCTTTCTTT	CATSDPGTGSTEAFF
-	TRBV6-5	TRBD2	TRBJ2-3	TGTGCCAGCCGCAAGTCCCCTAGCGGGGTGAGCACAGATACGCAGTATTTT	CASRKSPSGVSTDTQYF
-	TRBV12-3/TRBV12-4	TRBD1	TRBJ1-1	TGTGCCAGCAGTTTTCAGGGGGCGAACACTGAAGCTTTCTTT	CASSFQGANTEAFF
-	TRBV27	-	TRBJ1-2	TGTGCCAGCGGTAACCGGGACTTAAACTATGGCTACACCTTC	CASGNRDLNYGYTF
few	TRBV12-3/TRBV12-4	TRBD1	TRBJ1-1	TGTGCCAGCAGTTTGGGAACAGGGGCGAACACTGAAGCTTTCTTT	CASSLGTGANTEAFF
-	TRBV5-6	-	TRBJ2-1	TGTGCCAGCAGCTTTATTTTCCGGCTGGGGGGCTCCTACAATGAGCAGTTCTTC	CASSFIFRLGGSYNEQFF
-	TRBV7-3	-	TRBJ2-1	TGTGCCAGCAGCCCGTTTCCGGGGGCTTCCTACAATGAGCAGTTCTTC	CASSPFPGASYNEQFF
few	TRBV7-9	-	TRBJ1-6	TGTGCCAGCAGCTTAGCCGGCAGGGGAGGCTCACCCCTCCACTTT	CASSLAGRGGSPLHF
many	TRBV7-9	-	TRBJ2-1	TGTGCCAGCAGCTTAAGGGATGAGTACAATGAGCAGTTCTTC	CASSLRDEYNEQFF
-	TRBV27	TRBD1	TRBJ1-5	TGTGCCAGCAGGGGGACAGGAAGGAATCAGCCCCAGCATTTT	CASRGTGRNQPQHF
-	TRBV29-1	-	TRBJ2-4	TGCAGCGTTGCCGAAAACATTCAGTACTTC	CSVAENIQYF
-	TRBV19	-	TRBJ2-7	TGTGCCAGTAGGCTCCCCTACGAGCAGTACTTC	CASRLPYEQYF
-	TRBV5-1	TRBD1	TRBJ1-6	TGCGCCAGCAGCTTCACCGGGACAGGGATTAATTCACCCCTCCACTTT	CASSFTGTGINSPLHF
many	TRBV12-3/TRBV12-4	-	TRBJ1-6	TGTGCCAGCAGTACAGCGAATTCACCCCTCCACTTT	CASSTANSPLHF
few	TRBV24-1	-	TRBJ1-1	TGTGCCACCAGTGATTCGGGGGAAGGTGAAGCTTTCTTT	CATSDSGEGEAFF
-	TRBV15	-	TRBJ2-7	TGTGCCACCAGCAGAAACTACGGGTCCTACGAGCAGTACTTC	CATSRNYGSYEQYF
-	TRBV20-1	TRBD1	TRBJ1-5	TGCAGTGCTAGACGGACAGGCCGGCCTCAGCCCCAGCATTTT	CSARRTGRPQPQHF
few	TRBV24-1	-	TRBJ2-3	TGTGCCACCAGTGATTTCTCCCCAGCGACGGCCTACACAGATACGCAGTATTTT	CATSDFSPATAYTDTQYF
-	TRBV7-2	-	TRBJ2-3	TGTGCCAGCAGCTTAGACTCGACCACTAGCACAGATACGCAGTATTTT	CASSLDSTTSTDTQYF
few	TRBV5-1	-	TRBJ1-1	TGCGCCAGCAGCCCTTTTCAGAACACTGAAGCTTTCTTT	CASSPFQNTEAFF
few	TRBV4-3	-	TRBJ1-2	TGCGCCAGCAGCCAAATCCGGACCGATTATGGGGGCTACACCTTC	CASSQIRTDYGGYTF
few	TRBV15	-	TRBJ1-1	TGTGCCACCAGCAGAGGGCGACAGAACACTGAAGCTTTCTTT	CATSRGRQNTEAFF
few	TRBV20-1	TRBD1	TRBJ2-7	TGCAGTGCTAGAGTGTATTTGAGGGACAGATTCTCCTACGAGCAGTACTTC	CSARVYLRDRFSYEQYF
-	TRBV7-2	-	TRBJ1-1	TGTGCCAGCAGCTTAGTGGTGGCCGTGAACACTGAAGCTTTCTTT	CASSLVVAVNTEAFF
few	TRBV28	-	TRBJ1-5	TGTGCCAGCAGGGGACACGTAGGCAATCAGCCCCAGCATTTT	CASRGHVGNQPQHF
-	TRBV7-9	TRBD1	TRBJ1-5	TGTGCCAGCAGCTTAGGGCAGGGGGCAGGTCAGCCCCAGCATTTT	CASSLGQGAGQPQHF
-	TRBV4-3	-	TRBJ1-2	TGCGCCAGCAGCCAAGGACCTGGGGGCCTCTATGGCTACACCTTC	CASSQGPGGLYGYTF
-	TRBV18	-	TRBJ2-7	TGTGCCAGCTCACTACAGGACCCTCAAGGGGGCGAGCAGTACTTC	CASSLQDPQGGEQYF
-	TRBV5-1	TRBD1	TRBJ1-6	TGCGCCAGCAGCCCGCGGGACAGGGGCTCACCCCTCCACTTT	CASSPRDRGSPLHF
few	TRBV29-1	-	TRBJ2-1	TGCAGCGTTGAGGGGGGTAGCGGATACTACAATGAGCAGTTCTTC	CSVEGGSGYYNEQFF
few	TRBV10-3	-	TRBJ1-3	TGTGCCATCAGTGATCCCGGATTGGGTGGAGGAAACACCATATATTTT	CAISDPGLGGGNTIYF
few	TRBV15	-	TRBJ1-1	TGTGCCACCAGCAGAGATCTAAACTCGAACACTGAAGCTTTCTTT	CATSRDLNSNTEAFF
many	TRBV7-9	-	TRBJ2-3	TGTGCCAGCAGCTTAGCTCCCGACAAGGGTCACACAGATACGCAGTATTTT	CASSLAPDKGHTDTQYF
few	TRBV5-1	-	TRBJ2-5	TGCGCCAGCAGCTTGGTTGGTAGCGGCCAAGAGACCCAGTACTTC	CASSLVGSGQETQYF
-	TRBV10-3	-	TRBJ1-1	TGTGCCATCAGTGTGGGAAGGGAAGCTTTCTTT	CAISVGREAFF
-	TRBV20-1	TRBD1	TRBJ2-1	TGCAGTGCTCCGGGACAGGATTACAATGAGCAGTTCTTC	CSAPGQDYNEQFF
-	TRBV11-2	-	TRBJ1-2	TGTGCCAGCAGCTTAGGCGGGACGCTCTATGGCTACACCTTC	CASSLGGTLYGYTF